Shown below are 18 T cell receptor beta chains from a single sample sequenced in a study of blood T cell repertoires in COVID-19. Sequencing was performed with immunoSEQ multiplex PCR; in TCRdb, only in-frame clones are kept and a portion is missing. Of fewer than 65,000 clones in the sample, 91% were seen once. Sequenced: peripheral blood. These receptors all come from a man in his fifties or sixties with acute or convalescent COVID-19.

The genes are TRBV12-3 or TRBV12-4 and TRBJ1-2; 8 nucleotides align to TRBD1. The CDR3 consists of 13 residues. With 6 bases clipped from V and 8 bases from J, the junction kept 8 bases outside the gene matches. The CDR3 region is CASRLDRGRGYTF. The DNA of the CDR3 is TGTGCCAGCAGACTTGACAGGGGAAGAGGCTACACCTTC.

The V call is TRBV6-1, the J call TRBJ2-3; D gene uncertain. The CDR3 length is 16 residues. Germline CDR1 reads MNHNS; CDR2 reads SASEGT. V was shortened by 0 bases and J by 2 bases, with 12 bases between the two germline ends. This chain's CDR3 is CASSEALGSFTDTQYF. In DNA, the CDR3 is TGTGCCAGCAGTGAAGCGCTCGGTAGCTTCACAGATACGCAGTATTTT.

V usage is TRBV13 and J usage is TRBJ2-3; 11 nucleotides agree with TRBD2. Germline values: CDR1 PRHDT, CDR2 FYEKMQ (reference sequence). The length of the CDR3 is 16 residues. Trimming removed 3 bases from V and 1 base from J; junction bases left unmatched: 3. In nucleotides, the CDR3 is TGTGCCAGCAGCTTCCGACTAGCGGGGCGCACAGATACGCAGTATTTT. This translates into CASSFRLAGRTDTQYF.

The J gene is TRBJ2-2, the V gene TRBV6-6, with D possibly matching TRBD1 (6 bases). The CDR3 length is 14 residues. Germline V gene data show CDR1 as MNHNY and CDR2 as SVGAGI (reference sequence). V shed 2 bases and J shed 6 bases, with 10 bases lying between them. The CDR3 here is CASSYETGSGELFF. CDR3 DNA: TGTGCCAGCAGTTACGAAACAGGGTCCGGGGAGCTGTTTTTT.

The chain joins TRBV4-1 to TRBJ1-2; perhaps TRBD1 as D (6 bases). V was trimmed by 1 base and J by 2 bases, leaving 11 bases between them. The CDR3 sequence is 15 residues long. The germline gives CDR1 MGHRA, CDR2 YSYEKL. The CDR3 DNA reads as TGCGCCAGCAGCCAAGCGGGGGGCTCCAACTATGGCTACACCTTC. This sequence encodes CASSQAGGSNYGYTF.

The rearrangement links TRBV5-6 to TRBJ1-1; D is unclear. Per germline, CDR1 SGHDT and CDR2 YYEEEE. V was trimmed by 4 bases and J by 0 bases, leaving 7 bases between them. The CDR3 contains 13 residues. Here the CDR3 reads CASSLPLNTEAFF. The CDR3 DNA sequence: TGTGCCAGCAGCCTACCCCTGAACACTGAAGCTTTCTTT.

The CDR3 coding sequence is TGTGCCAGCACAGGGGGCCTTGCGAACACCGGGGAGCTGTTTTTT. Protein product: CASTGGLANTGELFF. The chain has TRBV2 and TRBJ2-2; 8 nucleotides match TRBD1. The CDR3 runs 15 residues. V shed 7 bases and J 0 bases; nucleotides not matched to a gene: 4. Germline assignment: CDR1 SNHLY and CDR2 FYNNEI.

V and J are TRBV3-1 (or the pseudogene TRBV3-2) and TRBJ2-1, with 9 bases fitting TRBD2. Germline assignment: CDR1 LGHDT and CDR2 YNNKEL (reference sequence). This CDR3 comprises 18 residues. Trimming cost V 1 base and J 1 base; bases outside gene matches: 8. In DNA form, the CDR3 reads TGTGCCAGCAGCCAAGGTGTTGCGGGGGGGTCTTCCTACAATGAGCAGTTCTTC. It codes for CASSQGVAGGSSYNEQFF.

This clone was recorded only once. The J gene is TRBJ2-3, the V gene TRBV10-3, with 10 nucleotides matching TRBD2. The trim removed 5 bases at V and 3 bases at J, leaving 8 bases unmatched. In germline, CDR1 is ENHRY, CDR2 SYGVKD. The CDR3 is made up of 16 amino acids. The CDR3 region is CAISRKAGGSTDTQYF. CDR3 coding DNA: TGTGCCATCAGTCGGAAAGCGGGGGGGTCGACAGATACGCAGTATTTT.

The chain is built from TRBV6-1 and TRBJ1-1; no firm D call. The V end lost 2 bases, the J end lost 0 bases, and 10 bases lay between the germline ends. The CDR3 is 15 residues long. The V gene's germline CDR1 is MNHNS and CDR2 SASEGT. The CDR3 region is CASSERGSLNTEAFF. For the CDR3, the DNA is TGTGCCAGCAGTGAAAGAGGCAGTCTGAACACTGAAGCTTTCTTT.

The V and J genes are TRBV6-2 or TRBV6-3 and TRBJ2-7, with 9 bases that match TRBD2. V shed 2 bases, J shed 0 bases, and the junction held 5 bases outside the gene matches. CDR3 length equals 16 residues. Per the germline V gene, CDR1 is MNHEY and CDR2 is SVGEGT. The CDR3 is CASSYVKAGGSYEQYF. The CDR3 region has the DNA TGTGCCAGCAGTTACGTCAAAGCGGGGGGCTCCTACGAGCAGTACTTC.

The V gene is TRBV18, the J gene TRBJ2-1, with 7 nucleotides matching TRBD2. Losses at the gene ends were 4 bases for V and 5 bases for J; bases not matched to a gene: 11. Germline V CDR1 and CDR2: KGHSH, LQKENI. This CDR3 spans 16 amino acids. The chain's CDR3 is CASSLWGEGTNNEQFF. The CDR3 bases are TGTGCCAGCTCACTGTGGGGGGAGGGTACGAACAATGAGCAGTTCTTC.

The chain has TRBV5-1 and TRBJ1-1; 10 positions match TRBD1. This CDR3 spans 15 amino acids. The junction had 10 bases not matched to a gene; V was cut back by 0 bases and J by 11 bases. Germline values: CDR1 SGHRS, CDR2 YFSETQ. The CDR3 DNA follows: TGCGCCAGCAGCTTGGCCTTGACAGGGGGCGCGGGGGCTTTCTTT. This encodes CASSLALTGGAGAFF.

The chain links TRBV19 to TRBJ2-5; 10 bases align to TRBD1. Trimming at V came to 5 bases and at J to 3 bases, leaving 6 bases not matched to a gene. There are 15 residues in the CDR3. CDR1 is LNHDA and CDR2 is SQIVND in the germline V gene (reference sequence). The CDR3 DNA reads TGTGCCAGTAGTGGCCTGACAGGGGGCGAAGAGACCCAGTACTTC. Translation: CASSGLTGGEETQYF.

The chain has TRBV3-1 (or the pseudogene TRBV3-2) and TRBJ2-1; TRBD2 matches at 7 bases. V dropped 4 bases and J dropped 3; count of bases not matched to a gene: 9. Germline CDR1 reads LGHDT; CDR2 reads YNNKEL (reference sequence). This CDR3 is built from 16 residues. The CDR3 region is CASSPRGGGDYNEQFF. The CDR3 nucleotides are TGTGCCAGCAGCCCTCGCGGGGGTGGCGACTACAATGAGCAGTTCTTC.

Regarding this clone: One end of the junction is discordant with germline, which a read error may explain. The chain joins TRBV9 to TRBJ1-5; 8 nucleotides line up with TRBD1. The germline V gene encodes CDR1 SGDLS and CDR2 YYNGEE. The CDR3 covers 15 residues. DNA of the CDR3: TGTGCCAGCAGCGTAGGGGCAGGGGGCAACCAGCCCCAGCATTTT. It translates to CASSVGAGGNQPQHF. Full variable domain (rest looked up from reference TRBV9 and TRBJ1-5): DSGVTQTPKHLITATGQRVTLRCSPRSGDLSVYWYQQSLDQGLQFLIQYYNGEERAKGNILERFSAQQFPDLHSELNLSSLELGDSALYFCASSVGAGGNQPQHFGDGTRLSIL.

This chain joins TRBV6-1 and TRBJ1-5; unclear D gene. V lost 2 bases to trimming and J lost 2 bases, with 10 bases between them. The CDR3 runs to 15 residues. The germline gives CDR1 MNHNS, CDR2 SASEGT. The CDR3 coding sequence is TGTGCCAGCAGTGAAATGCAGAATGGCAATCAGCCCCAGCATTTT. It is translated as CASSEMQNGNQPQHF.

This clone was detected only once. V gene TRBV3-1 (or the pseudogene TRBV3-2) combines with J gene TRBJ2-7; 7 bases agree with TRBD1. The length of the CDR3 is 17 residues. Germline-derived CDR1 and CDR2 are LGHDT and YNNKEL (reference sequence). The trim removed 2 bases at V and 5 bases at J, leaving 15 bases unmatched. CDR3 region: CASSQLGPRQGVNEQYF. As DNA, the CDR3 is TGTGCCAGCAGCCAACTTGGACCCCGACAGGGCGTCAACGAGCAGTACTTC.